This record concerns one T cell receptor (beta chain) sequence. Its antigen is undetermined. TCRdb processed the 5' RACE reads again and assigns one entry to each CDR3 protein, with no DNA. The sample data list roughly 330,000 distinct CDR3 sequences. Germline V lookup: CDR1 KGHSH, CDR2 LQKENI. The length of the CDR3 is 14 residues. This record comes from a study of monozygotic twins with inflammatory bowel disease. Donors each contributed one blood sample measuring under 3 ml. It was from whole blood, with no T cell sorting, that total RNA was isolated. Study-wide results and caveats: Between concordant and discordant twins, repertoire similarity failed to differ, a result that limited power may explain. Patient repertoires may carry noise from differing immunosuppressive treatments.

The specimen was blood. This sequence was found in a human donor with ulcerative colitis or Crohn's disease, or a healthy co-twin of an affected twin (not recorded which). The chain is built from TRBV18 and TRBJ2-7; the TCRdb D gene call, TRBD1, has no DNA to confirm it. Here the CDR3 reads CASSPGTGVGEQYF.